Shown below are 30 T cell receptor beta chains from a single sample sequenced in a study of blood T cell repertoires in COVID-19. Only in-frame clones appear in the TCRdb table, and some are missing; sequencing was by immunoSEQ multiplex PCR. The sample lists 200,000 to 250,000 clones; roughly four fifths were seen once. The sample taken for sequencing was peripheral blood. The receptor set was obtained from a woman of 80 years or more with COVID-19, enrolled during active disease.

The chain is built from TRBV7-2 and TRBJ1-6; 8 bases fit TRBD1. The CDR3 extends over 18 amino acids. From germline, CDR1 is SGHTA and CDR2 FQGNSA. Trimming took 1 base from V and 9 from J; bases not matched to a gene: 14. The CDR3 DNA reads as TGTGCCAGCAGCTTAGTTATGCGGTCAGGGGGCGTACGTTCACCCCTCCACTTT. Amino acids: CASSLVMRSGGVRSPLHF.

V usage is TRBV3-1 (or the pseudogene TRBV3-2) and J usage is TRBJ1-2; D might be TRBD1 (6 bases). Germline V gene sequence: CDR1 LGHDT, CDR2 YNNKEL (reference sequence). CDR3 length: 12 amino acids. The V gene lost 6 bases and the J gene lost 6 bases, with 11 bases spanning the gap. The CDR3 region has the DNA TGTGCCAGCAGTACAGGGTTTGATGGCTACACCTTC. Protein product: CASSTGFDGYTF.

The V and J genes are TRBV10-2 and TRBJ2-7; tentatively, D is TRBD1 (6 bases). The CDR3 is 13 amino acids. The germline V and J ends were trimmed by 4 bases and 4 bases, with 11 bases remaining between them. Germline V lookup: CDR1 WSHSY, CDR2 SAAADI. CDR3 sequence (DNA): TGCGCCAGCAGTGTACAGGGATGGTACGAGCAGTACTTC. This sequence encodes CASSVQGWYEQYF.

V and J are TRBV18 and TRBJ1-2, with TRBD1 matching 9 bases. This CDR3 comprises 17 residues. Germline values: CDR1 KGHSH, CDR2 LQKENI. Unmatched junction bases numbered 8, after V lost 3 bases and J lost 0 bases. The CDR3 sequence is CASSPAGQGQANYGYTF. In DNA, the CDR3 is TGTGCCAGCTCACCGGCGGGACAGGGACAAGCTAACTATGGCTACACCTTC.

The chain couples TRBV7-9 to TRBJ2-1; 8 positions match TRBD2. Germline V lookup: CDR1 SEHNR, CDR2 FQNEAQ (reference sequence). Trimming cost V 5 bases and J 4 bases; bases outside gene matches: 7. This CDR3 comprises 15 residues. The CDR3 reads CASSPSGGPYNEQFF. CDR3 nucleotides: TGTGCCAGCAGCCCGAGCGGGGGTCCGTACAATGAGCAGTTCTTC.

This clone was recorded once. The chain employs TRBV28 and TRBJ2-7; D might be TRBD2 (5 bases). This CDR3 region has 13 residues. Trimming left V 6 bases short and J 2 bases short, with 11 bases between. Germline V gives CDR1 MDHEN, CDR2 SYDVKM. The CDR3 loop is CASRVPAAYEQYF. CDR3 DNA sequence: TGTGCCAGCAGGGTCCCAGCGGCCTACGAGCAGTACTTC.

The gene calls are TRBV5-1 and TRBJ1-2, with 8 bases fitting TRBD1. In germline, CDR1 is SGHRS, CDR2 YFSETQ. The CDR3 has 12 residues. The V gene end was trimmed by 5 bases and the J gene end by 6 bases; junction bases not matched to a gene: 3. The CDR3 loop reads CASRQGVDGYTF. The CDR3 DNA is TGCGCCAGCAGACAGGGGGTCGATGGCTACACCTTC.

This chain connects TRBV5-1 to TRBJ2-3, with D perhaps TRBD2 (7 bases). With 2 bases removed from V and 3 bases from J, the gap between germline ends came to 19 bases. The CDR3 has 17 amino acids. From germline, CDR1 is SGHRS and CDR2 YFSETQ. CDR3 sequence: CASSLGYGGGPTDTQYF. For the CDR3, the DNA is TGCGCCAGCAGCTTAGGTTATGGCGGGGGCCCTACAGATACGCAGTATTTT.

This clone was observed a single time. The DNA for the CDR3 is TGCGCCAGCAGCCCTGGGACAGGGGCTGGAAACACCATATATTTT. Its protein is CASSPGTGAGNTIYF. V usage is TRBV4-1 and J usage is TRBJ1-3; 10 nucleotides line up with TRBD1. The CDR3 has 15 amino acids. J lost 2 bases, V lost 4 bases, and 2 bases had no gene match. CDR1 is MGHRA and CDR2 is YSYEKL in the germline V gene.

CDR3 sequence: CAISSGTSGSTGEQFF. CDR3 coding DNA: TGTGCCATCAGCTCCGGGACTAGCGGGAGCACGGGTGAGCAGTTCTTC. The chain uses TRBV10-3 and TRBJ2-1; 14 bases map to TRBD2. CDR3 length equals 16 residues. Germline CDR1 reads ENHRY; CDR2 reads SYGVKD. Trimming took 6 bases from V and 9 from J; bases not matched to a gene: 10.

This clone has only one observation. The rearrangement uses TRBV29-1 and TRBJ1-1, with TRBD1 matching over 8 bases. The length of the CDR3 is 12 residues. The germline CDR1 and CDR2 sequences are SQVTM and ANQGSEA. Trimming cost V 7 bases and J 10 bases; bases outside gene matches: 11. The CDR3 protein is CSASGTGGLAFF. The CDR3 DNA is TGCAGCGCAAGTGGAACAGGGGGGTTAGCTTTCTTT. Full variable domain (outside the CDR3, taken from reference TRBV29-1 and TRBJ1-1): SAVISQKPSRDICQRGTSLTIQCQVDSQVTMMFWYRQQPGQSLTLIATANQGSEATYESGFVIDKFPISRPNLTFSTLTVSNMSPEDSSIYLCSASGTGGLAFFGQGTRLTVV.

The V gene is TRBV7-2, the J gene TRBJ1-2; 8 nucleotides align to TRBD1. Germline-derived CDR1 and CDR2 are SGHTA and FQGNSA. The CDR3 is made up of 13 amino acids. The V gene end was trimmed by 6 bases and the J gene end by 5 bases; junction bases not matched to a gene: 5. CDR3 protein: CASSQDRDYGYTF. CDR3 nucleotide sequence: TGTGCCAGCAGTCAGGACAGGGATTATGGCTACACCTTC.

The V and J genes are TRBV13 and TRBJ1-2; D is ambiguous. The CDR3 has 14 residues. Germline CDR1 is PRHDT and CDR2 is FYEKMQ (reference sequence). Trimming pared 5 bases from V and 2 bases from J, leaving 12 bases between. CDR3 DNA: TGTGCCAGCAGCAGCGCGGGAGGGAACTATGGCTACACCTTC. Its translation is CASSSAGGNYGYTF.

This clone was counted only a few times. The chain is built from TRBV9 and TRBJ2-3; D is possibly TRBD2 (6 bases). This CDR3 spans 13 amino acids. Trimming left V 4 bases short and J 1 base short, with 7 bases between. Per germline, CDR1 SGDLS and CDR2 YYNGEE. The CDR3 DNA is TGTGCCAGCAGCCCGGGGGGCACAGATACGCAGTATTTT. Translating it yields CASSPGGTDTQYF.

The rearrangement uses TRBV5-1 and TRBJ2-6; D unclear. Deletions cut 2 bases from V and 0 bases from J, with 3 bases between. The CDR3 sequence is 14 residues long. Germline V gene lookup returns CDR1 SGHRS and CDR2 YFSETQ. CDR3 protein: CASSFGSGANVLTF. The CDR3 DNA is TGCGCCAGCAGCTTCGGCTCTGGGGCCAACGTCCTGACTTTC. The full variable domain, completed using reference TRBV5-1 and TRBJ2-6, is KAGVTQTPRYLIKTRGQQVTLSCSPISGHRSVSWYQQTPGQGLQFLFEYFSETQRNKGNFPGRFSGRQFSNSRSEMNVSTLELGDSALYLCASSFGSGANVLTFGAGSRLTVL.

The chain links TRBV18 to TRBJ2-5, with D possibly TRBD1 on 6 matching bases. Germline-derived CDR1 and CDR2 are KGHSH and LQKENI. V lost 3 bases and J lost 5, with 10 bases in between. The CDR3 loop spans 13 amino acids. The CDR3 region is CASSPYREETQYF. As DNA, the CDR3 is TGTGCCAGCTCACCCTACAGGGAGGAGACCCAGTACTTC.

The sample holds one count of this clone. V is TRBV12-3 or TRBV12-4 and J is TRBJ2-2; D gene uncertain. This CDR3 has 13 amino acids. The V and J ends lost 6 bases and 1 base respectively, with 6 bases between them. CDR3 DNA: TGTGCCAGCAGCGACTTGAACACCGGGGAGCTGTTTTTT. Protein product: CASSDLNTGELFF.

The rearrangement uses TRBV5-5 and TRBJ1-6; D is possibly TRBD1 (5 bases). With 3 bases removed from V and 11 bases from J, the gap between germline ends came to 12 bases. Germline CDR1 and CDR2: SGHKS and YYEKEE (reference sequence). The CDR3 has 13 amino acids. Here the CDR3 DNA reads TGTGCCAGCAGCTATGAGGGGAGGCCACCCCTCCACTTT. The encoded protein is CASSYEGRPPLHF.

The CDR3 reads CASSTPGTGLQETQYF. For the CDR3, the DNA is TGTGCCAGCAGTACCCCCGGGACAGGATTGCAAGAGACCCAGTACTTC. This chain uses TRBV28 with TRBJ2-5; TRBD1 aligns across 8 bases. The CDR3 is made up of 16 amino acids. The ends lost 5 bases at V and 2 bases at J; junction bases unmatched: 10. From germline, CDR1 is MDHEN and CDR2 SYDVKM.

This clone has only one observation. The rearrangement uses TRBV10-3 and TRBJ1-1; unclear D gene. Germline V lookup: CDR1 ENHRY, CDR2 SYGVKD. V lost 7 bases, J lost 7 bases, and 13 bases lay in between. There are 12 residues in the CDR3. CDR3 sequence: CAITADGSEAFF. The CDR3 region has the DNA TGTGCCATCACCGCGGACGGGAGTGAAGCTTTCTTT.

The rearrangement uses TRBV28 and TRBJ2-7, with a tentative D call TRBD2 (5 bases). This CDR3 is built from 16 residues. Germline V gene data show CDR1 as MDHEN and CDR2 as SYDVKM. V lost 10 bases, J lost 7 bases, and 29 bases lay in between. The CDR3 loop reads CAIIPGVGSPSGEQYF. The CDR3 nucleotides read TGTGCCATCATCCCCGGGGTGGGGTCCCCATCGGGGGAGCAGTACTTC.

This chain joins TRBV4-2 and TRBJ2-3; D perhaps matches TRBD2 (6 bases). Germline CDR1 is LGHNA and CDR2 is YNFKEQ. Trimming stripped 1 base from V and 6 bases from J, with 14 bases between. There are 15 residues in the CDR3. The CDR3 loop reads CASSQARRERDTQYF. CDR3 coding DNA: TGTGCCAGCAGCCAAGCTCGACGGGAGCGGGATACGCAGTATTTT.

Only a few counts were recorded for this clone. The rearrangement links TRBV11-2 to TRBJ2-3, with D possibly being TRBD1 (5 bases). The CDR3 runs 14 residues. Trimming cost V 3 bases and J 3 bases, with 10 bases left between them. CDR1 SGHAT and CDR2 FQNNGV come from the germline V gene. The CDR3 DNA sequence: TGTGCCAGCAGCTTCCGGACAAGAACAGATACGCAGTATTTT. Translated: CASSFRTRTDTQYF.

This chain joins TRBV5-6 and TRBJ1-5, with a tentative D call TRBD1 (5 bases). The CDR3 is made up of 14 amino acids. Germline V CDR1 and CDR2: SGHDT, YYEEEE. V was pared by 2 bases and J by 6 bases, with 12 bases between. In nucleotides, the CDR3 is TGTGCCAGCAGCTTCGGAGGGGAGCGTCAGCCCCAGCATTTT. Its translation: CASSFGGERQPQHF.

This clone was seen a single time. CDR3 bases: TGTGTCAGTCAGGGAAGGAATCAGCCCCAGCATTTT. Residues: CVSQGRNQPQHF. V gene TRBV12-3 or TRBV12-4 combines with J gene TRBJ1-5, with D possibly TRBD1 on 5 matching bases. The length of the CDR3 is 12 residues.

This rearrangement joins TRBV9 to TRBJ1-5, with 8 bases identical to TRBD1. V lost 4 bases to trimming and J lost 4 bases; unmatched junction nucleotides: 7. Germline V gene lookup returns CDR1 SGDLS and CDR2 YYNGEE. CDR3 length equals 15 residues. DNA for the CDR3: TGTGCCAGCAGCCTCGGGACAGGCCCGAATCAGCCCCAGCATTTT. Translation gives CASSLGTGPNQPQHF.

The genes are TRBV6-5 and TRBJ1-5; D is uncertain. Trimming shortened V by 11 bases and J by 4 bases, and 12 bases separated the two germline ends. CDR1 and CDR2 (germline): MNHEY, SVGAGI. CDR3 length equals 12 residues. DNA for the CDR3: TGTGCCGCCTATGCAAGAAATCAGCCCCAGCATTTT. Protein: CAAYARNQPQHF.

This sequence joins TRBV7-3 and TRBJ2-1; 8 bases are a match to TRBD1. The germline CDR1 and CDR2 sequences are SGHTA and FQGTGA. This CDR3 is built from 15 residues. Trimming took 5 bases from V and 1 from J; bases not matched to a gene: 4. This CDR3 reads CASSPGGGSYNEQFF. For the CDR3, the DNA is TGTGCCAGCAGCCCAGGGGGCGGGTCCTACAATGAGCAGTTCTTC.

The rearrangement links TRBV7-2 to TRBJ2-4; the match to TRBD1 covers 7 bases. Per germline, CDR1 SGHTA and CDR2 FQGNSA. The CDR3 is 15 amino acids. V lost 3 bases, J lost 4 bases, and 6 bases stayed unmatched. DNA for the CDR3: TGTGCCAGCAGCTTTGGACCGGGACAGAAAAACATTCAGTACTTC. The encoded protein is CASSFGPGQKNIQYF.

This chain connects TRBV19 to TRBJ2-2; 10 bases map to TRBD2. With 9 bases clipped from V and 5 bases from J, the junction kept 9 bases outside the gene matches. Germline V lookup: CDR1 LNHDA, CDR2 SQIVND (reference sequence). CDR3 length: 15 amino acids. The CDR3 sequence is CASSGTSVGTGELFF. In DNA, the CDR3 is TGTGCCAGCTCCGGGACTAGCGTGGGGACCGGGGAGCTGTTTTTT.